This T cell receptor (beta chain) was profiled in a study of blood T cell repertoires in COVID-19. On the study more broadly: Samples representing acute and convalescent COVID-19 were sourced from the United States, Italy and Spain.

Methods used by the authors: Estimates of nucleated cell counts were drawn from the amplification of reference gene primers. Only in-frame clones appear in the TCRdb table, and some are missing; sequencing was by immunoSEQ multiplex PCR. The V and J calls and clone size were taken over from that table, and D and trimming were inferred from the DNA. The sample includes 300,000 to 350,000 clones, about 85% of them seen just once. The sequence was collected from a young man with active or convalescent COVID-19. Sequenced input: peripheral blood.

The chain's CDR3 is CASSYKGGINIQYF. DNA of the CDR3: TGTGCCAGCAGCTATAAGGGGGGGATAAACATTCAGTACTTC. This chain links TRBV11-2 with TRBJ2-4, with D perhaps matching TRBD2 (7 bases). The CDR3 length is 14 residues. V lost 4 bases and J lost 6, with 13 bases in between. In germline, CDR1 is SGHAT, CDR2 FQNNGV.